The rows below give T cell receptor beta chains drawn from one sample of a study of identical twins. TCRdb reprocessed the 5' RACE reads via MiXCR and lists one record per CDR3 protein. The repertoire holds 410,000 or so distinct CDR3 sequences, with approximately 17% as singletons. Specimen: naive T cells sorted from blood. The receptors were gathered from a man in his fifties in good health. CDR3s include the opening cysteine and the closing phenylalanine or tryptophan. Fields, in order: D gene, J gene, clone size, V gene, CDR3 DNA, CDR3 protein. A D gene is named only where the DNA matches it firmly. Size is stated for part of the rows, as once, few or many counts, or as a class when the clone is expanded.

TRBD2	TRBJ2-7	.	TRBV7-9	TGTGCCAGCAGCACTGAGCGGGAGAGCTCCTACGAGCAGTACTTC	CASSTERESSYEQYF
.	TRBJ2-2	.	TRBV27	TGTGCCAGCAGTTTTATTAGTGAAACCGGGGAGCTGTTTTTT	CASSFISETGELFF
.	TRBJ2-7	many	TRBV28	TGTGCCAGCAGTTCTTATCCCTTACAGGGTTCGAAGCAGTACTTC	CASSSYPLQGSKQYF
.	TRBJ2-1	.	TRBV5-1	TGCGCCAGCAGCCGGGGGCGGTCCAGCTCCTACAATGAGCAGTTCTTC	CASSRGRSSSYNEQFF
TRBD1	TRBJ1-2	many	TRBV12-3/TRBV12-4	TGTGCCAGCAGCCCGGACAGGAGCCCCAGTAGCTACACCTTC	CASSPDRSPSSYTF
.	TRBJ1-1	many	TRBV7-6	TGTGCCAGCAGCTTAACGGTGAACACTGAAGCTTTCTTT	CASSLTVNTEAFF
.	TRBJ2-3	few	TRBV7-9	TGTGCCAGCAGCTTAGGACGGAACACAGATACGCAGTATTTT	CASSLGRNTDTQYF
TRBD2	TRBJ2-1	.	TRBV4-3	TGCGCCAGCAGCCAAGTGCGGGGAGGGCTCAATGAGCAGTTCTTC	CASSQVRGGLNEQFF
TRBD1	TRBJ2-3	few	TRBV4-1	TGCGCCAGCAGCCAAGGGTTCCGGGACAGGGGGCCAAGCGGGACGTCCCGGGGGACAGATACGCAGTATTTT	CASSQGFRDRGPSGTSRGTDTQYF
TRBD2	TRBJ2-3	few	TRBV5-1	TGCGCCAGCAGCTCCGGGACTAGCGGGGCCCTTCGCACAGATACGCAGTATTTT	CASSSGTSGALRTDTQYF
TRBD2	TRBJ2-7	few	TRBV28	TGTGCCAGCAGTTTTAGCGGGAGGGCTCCCTACGAGCAGTACTTC	CASSFSGRAPYEQYF
.	TRBJ2-1	few	TRBV4-2	TGTGCCAGCAGCCAGCGGAAGGGCTACAATGAGCAGTTCTTC	CASSQRKGYNEQFF
.	TRBJ2-5	few	TRBV7-2	TGTGCCAGCAGCCCCCAGCTGGGAGAGACCCAGTACTTC	CASSPQLGETQYF
.	TRBJ1-2	many	TRBV5-1	TGCGCCAGCAGCGGGGACGGAGGCGGCTACACCTTC	CASSGDGGGYTF
TRBD2	TRBJ2-7	.	TRBV6-2/TRBV6-3	TGTGCCAGCAGTTACGGGGCTAGCGGGGGGACGATGCACCTCTACGAGCAGTACTTC	CASSYGASGGTMHLYEQYF
.	TRBJ2-2	once	TRBV10-2	TGCGCCAGCAAAGGGGCATCGAACACCGGGGAGCTGTTTTTT	CASKGASNTGELFF
.	TRBJ2-5	many	TRBV29-1	TGCAGCGTTGATAGGGGGGGGCAAGAGACCCAGTACTTC	CSVDRGGQETQYF
.	TRBJ2-7	.	TRBV27	TGTGCCAGCAGTTCCTACGCGGGAAGCTCCTACGAGCAGTACTTC	CASSSYAGSSYEQYF
.	TRBJ2-7	few	TRBV12-3/TRBV12-4	TGTGCCAGCAGTCAAGGGGGGGGGCAGTACTTC	CASSQGGGQYF
.	TRBJ2-1	many	TRBV11-2	TGTGCCAGCAGCTTAGGACCAGTACCCCACAATGAGCAGTTCTTC	CASSLGPVPHNEQFF
.	TRBJ2-4	few	TRBV28	TGTGCCAGCAGGGACGGCGGGACGGGGAGAGACATTCAGTACTTC	CASRDGGTGRDIQYF
.	TRBJ2-5	few	TRBV2	TGTGCCAGCAGTGAAGCGCTAGGGGGAGGACAGTACTTC	CASSEALGGGQYF
.	TRBJ1-6	.	TRBV7-6	TGTGCCAGCAGCTTCAGTCGAAGTAATAATTCACCCCTCCACTTT	CASSFSRSNNSPLHF
.	TRBJ2-7	.	TRBV6-9	TGTGCCAGCAGTTCCACCGCCTCCTGTGCGTACTACGAGCAGTACTTC	CASSSTASCAYYEQYF
TRBD2	TRBJ2-3	many	TRBV7-2	TGTGCCAGCAGCTCGACTAGCGGGGGGGCCCGCGATACGCAGTATTTT	CASSSTSGGARDTQYF
.	TRBJ2-1	many	TRBV4-1	TGCGCCAGCAAGGGGATCTCCTACAATGAGCAGTTCTTC	CASKGISYNEQFF
TRBD1	TRBJ2-1	many	TRBV5-1	TGCGCCAGCAGCCTCGGACAGGGTTTGAATGAGCAGTTCTTC	CASSLGQGLNEQFF
.	TRBJ1-2	many	TRBV27	TGTGCCAGCAGTCCCTGGACGGGAAAGGATGGCTACACCTTC	CASSPWTGKDGYTF
TRBD2	TRBJ2-1	few	TRBV15	TGTGCCACCAGCAGCAGAGAACTAGCGGGAGGGGTCTACAATGAGCAGTTCTTC	CATSSRELAGGVYNEQFF
.	TRBJ1-2	many	TRBV20-1	TGCAGTGCTAGCGCAGGGCCATCTGGCTACACCTTC	CSASAGPSGYTF
TRBD2	TRBJ2-5	few	TRBV24-1	TGTGCCACCAGTGATTTAGGGACTAGCGGGGGTCAAGAGACCCAGTACTTC	CATSDLGTSGGQETQYF
.	TRBJ2-4	.	TRBV29-1	TGCAGCGTTGAAGAGGCAGGGTGGGTCGACGGAAACATTCAGTACTTC	CSVEEAGWVDGNIQYF
.	TRBJ1-5	few	TRBV6-2/TRBV6-3	TGTCTCCAAGGAGATGGTAGCAATCAGCCCCAGCATTTT	CLQGDGSNQPQHF
.	TRBJ1-5	.	TRBV6-5	TGTGCCAGCAGTTACTCACAGAGTTTCCAGCCCCAGCATTTT	CASSYSQSFQPQHF
TRBD1	TRBJ1-4	.	TRBV4-1	TGCGCCAGCAGCCAAGATGGACAGGCTAATGAAAAACTGTTTTTT	CASSQDGQANEKLFF
TRBD1	TRBJ1-2	few	TRBV5-5	TGTGCCAGCAGCCGAGGGACAGGGGCGATCTATGACTACACCTTC	CASSRGTGAIYDYTF
.	TRBJ2-7	few	TRBV20-1	TGCAGTGCTGCCCTGGGTGTCTCTCCCTCCTACGAGCAGTACTTC	CSAALGVSPSYEQYF
.	TRBJ2-7	.	TRBV7-9	TGTGCCAGCAGCTTAACAGGCCTAAACGAGCAGTACTTC	CASSLTGLNEQYF
TRBD2	TRBJ2-3	.	TRBV6-1	TGTGCCAGCAGTGAAATGGGTGGTACTAGCGGGAGGGCAGATACGCAGTATTTT	CASSEMGGTSGRADTQYF
TRBD2	TRBJ2-3	few	TRBV20-1	TGCAGTGCTAGACAAACGGGACTAGCGGCCTCTAGCACAGATACGCAGTATTTT	CSARQTGLAASSTDTQYF
.	TRBJ2-1	.	TRBV12-3/TRBV12-4	TGTGCCAGCAGCCCCCCCGGGAGCCAATCCTACAATGAGCAGTTCTTC	CASSPPGSQSYNEQFF
.	TRBJ1-1	many	TRBV20-1	TGCAGTGCTAGTTTGGGGGAATTGGCTGAAGCTTTCTTT	CSASLGELAEAFF
.	TRBJ2-1	many	TRBV4-3	TGCGCCAGCAGCCAACTAGCAGGGTACAATGAGCAGTTCTTC	CASSQLAGYNEQFF
.	TRBJ1-6	few	TRBV6-5	TGTGCCAGCAGTTCGCGCAGCAATAATTCACCCCTCCACTTT	CASSSRSNNSPLHF
TRBD2	TRBJ2-3	many	TRBV20-1	TGCAGTGCTAGGGCGCTAGCGGGGGGAATGGCAGATACGCAGTATTTT	CSARALAGGMADTQYF
TRBD1	TRBJ2-7	.	TRBV11-2	TGTGCCAGCAGCCACCGGGACAGGGGCATCAACGAGCAGTACTTC	CASSHRDRGINEQYF
.	TRBJ1-4	once	TRBV28	TGTGCCAGCAGTCCGAGGGGTACGGGGAATGAAAAACTGTTTTTT	CASSPRGTGNEKLFF
.	TRBJ2-7	.	TRBV4-3	TGCGCCAGCAGCCACCTCCTCACGCGGTTCCTATACGAGCAGTACTTC	CASSHLLTRFLYEQYF
.	TRBJ1-1	few	TRBV9	TGTGCCAGCAGCGTCAGGGCCATGAACACTGAAGCTTTCTTT	CASSVRAMNTEAFF
.	TRBJ1-2	.	TRBV27	TGTGCCAGCAGTTTAGTCGCAGGGCGGGATGGCTACACCTTC	CASSLVAGRDGYTF